This TCR beta chain was recovered during a study of blood T cells in healthy people across ages. Then a second PCR, running about 7 to 11 cycles, was carried out with a sample-barcoded 5' primer and a J-beta primer mix. Each cDNA molecule was tagged by a template-switch adaptor that had 12 random nucleotides. CDR3-containing paired-end reads numbering at least 2.5 million came from each sample. Using its own MiXCR run on the 5' RACE reads, TCRdb lists one record per CDR3 protein. The table records around 1,800,000 distinct CDR3 sequences, around 42% of them present only once. Per sample, extraction of total RNA gave at least 5.5 micrograms in every case. The CDR3 sequence is 14 residues long. The V gene end was trimmed by 6 bases and the J gene end by 6 bases; junction bases not matched to a gene: 5. The V gene's germline CDR1 is ENHRY and CDR2 SYGVKD.

The sequence was collected from a human donor in good health. Material for sequencing was blood. The rearrangement links TRBV10-3 to TRBJ2-1, with 10 bases fitting TRBD1. CDR3 DNA sequence: TGTGCCATCAGCCCGGGACAGGGGTTCAATGAGCAGTTCTTC. Translating gives CAISPGQGFNEQFF.